The source of this TCR beta chain is a study of Graves' ophthalmopathy and Graves' hyperthyroidism. General observations from the study: In blood appeared most of the expanded thyroid clonotypes whose frequency exceeded 0.001.

With respect to this clonotype: Its antigen is undetermined.

Clinical symptoms, serum thyroxine, TRAb, thyroid ultrasound and orbital computed tomography formed the basis of diagnosis. Using RNA transcripts, the TCR beta CDR3 regions were amplified. A first-round RT-PCR used HTBI primers, followed by a second-round multiplex PCR. From the multiplex PCR reads, TCRdb called clonotypes with MiXCR, one entry per CDR3 protein. The sample has more than 1,000,000 distinct CDR3 sequences; approximately 35% are singletons. The CDR3 extends over 18 amino acids. Germline V gene lookup returns CDR1 SGHVS and CDR2 FQNEAQ. The J segment lost 4 bases and the V segment lost 7 bases, leaving 15 bases of the junction unmatched.

This clonotype originated in an adult man with Graves' hyperthyroidism. The sample consisted of peripheral blood or thyroid tissue (not recorded which). This chain links TRBV7-8 with TRBJ2-2; 10 nucleotides match TRBD2. For the CDR3, the DNA is TGTGCCAGCACCATATACGGTGCGGCTAGCGGGAGCACCGGGGAGCTGTTTTTT. Translating gives CASTIYGAASGSTGELFF. The full variable domain, its missing parts supplied by reference TRBV7-8 and TRBJ2-2, is GAGVSQSPRYKVAKRGQDVALRCDPISGHVSLFWYQQALGQGPEFLTYFQNEAQLDKSGLPSDRFFAERPEGSVSTLKIQRTQQEDSAVYLCASTIYGAASGSTGELFFGEGSRLTVL.